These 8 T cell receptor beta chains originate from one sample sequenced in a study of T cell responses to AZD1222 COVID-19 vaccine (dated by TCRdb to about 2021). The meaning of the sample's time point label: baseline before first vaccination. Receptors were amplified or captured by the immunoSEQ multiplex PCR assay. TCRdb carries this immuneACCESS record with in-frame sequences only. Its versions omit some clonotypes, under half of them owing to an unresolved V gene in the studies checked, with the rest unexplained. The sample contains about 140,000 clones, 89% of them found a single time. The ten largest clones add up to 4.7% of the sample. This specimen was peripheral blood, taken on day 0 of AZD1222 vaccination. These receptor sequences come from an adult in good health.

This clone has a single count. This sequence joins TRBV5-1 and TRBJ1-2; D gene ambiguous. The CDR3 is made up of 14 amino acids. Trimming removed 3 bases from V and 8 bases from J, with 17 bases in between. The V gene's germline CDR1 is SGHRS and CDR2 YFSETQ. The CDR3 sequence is CASSWSAEPSGYTF. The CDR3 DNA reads TGCGCCAGCAGCTGGTCAGCCGAACCTAGCGGCTACACCTTC.

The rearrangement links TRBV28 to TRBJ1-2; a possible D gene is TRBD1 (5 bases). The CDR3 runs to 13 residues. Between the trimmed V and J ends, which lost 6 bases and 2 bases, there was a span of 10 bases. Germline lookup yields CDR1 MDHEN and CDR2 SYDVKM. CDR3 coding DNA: TGTGCCAGCAGGGGGACGGACAACTATGGCTACACCTTC. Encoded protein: CASRGTDNYGYTF.

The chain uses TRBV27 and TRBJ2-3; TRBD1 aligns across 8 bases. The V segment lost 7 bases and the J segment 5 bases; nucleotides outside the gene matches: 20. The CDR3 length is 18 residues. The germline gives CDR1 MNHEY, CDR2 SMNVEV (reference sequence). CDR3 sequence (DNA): TGTGCCAGCATCTTAATTGCTCCCCGGGACAGGTCCCAAGATACGCAGTATTTT. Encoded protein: CASILIAPRDRSQDTQYF.

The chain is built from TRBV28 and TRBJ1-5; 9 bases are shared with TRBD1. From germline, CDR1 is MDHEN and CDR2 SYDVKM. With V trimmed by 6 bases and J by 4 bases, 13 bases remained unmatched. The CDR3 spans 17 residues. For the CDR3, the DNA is TGTGCCAGCAGGGAGGGACAGGGAGTGGTAAGGAATCAGCCCCAGCATTTT. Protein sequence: CASREGQGVVRNQPQHF.

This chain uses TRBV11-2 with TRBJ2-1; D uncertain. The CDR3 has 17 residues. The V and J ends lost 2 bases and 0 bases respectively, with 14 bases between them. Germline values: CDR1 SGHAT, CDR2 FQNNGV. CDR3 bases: TGTGCCAGCAGCTTATCTCGACGGGTTAGCTCCTACAATGAGCAGTTCTTC. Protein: CASSLSRRVSSYNEQFF.

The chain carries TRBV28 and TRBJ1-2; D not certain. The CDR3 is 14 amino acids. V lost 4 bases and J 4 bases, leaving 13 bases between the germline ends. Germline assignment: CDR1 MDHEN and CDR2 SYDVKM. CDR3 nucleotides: TGTGCCAGCAGTTCCGATCAATGGACCTATGGCTACACCTTC. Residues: CASSSDQWTYGYTF.

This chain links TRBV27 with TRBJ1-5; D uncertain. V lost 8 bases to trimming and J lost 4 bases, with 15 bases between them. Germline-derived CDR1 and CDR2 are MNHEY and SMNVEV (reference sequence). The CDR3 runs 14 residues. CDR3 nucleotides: TGTGCCAGCGCCTCCAGATGGACGAATCAGCCCCAGCATTTT. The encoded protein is CASASRWTNQPQHF.

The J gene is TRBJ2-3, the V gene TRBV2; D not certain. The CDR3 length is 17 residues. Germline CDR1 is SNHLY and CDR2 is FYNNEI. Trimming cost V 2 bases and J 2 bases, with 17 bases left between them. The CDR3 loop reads CASSERAGGYYTDTQYF. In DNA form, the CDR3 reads TGTGCCAGCAGTGAACGGGCAGGTGGTTATTACACAGATACGCAGTATTTT.